The T cell receptor (beta chain) under discussion was sequenced for a study of low-dose radiotherapy and immunotherapy resistance in tumors. On the study more broadly: Cohort 2 received 1 Gy per fraction every two weeks, totaling 13 Gy over 26 weeks. Patients took 300 mg oral aspirin daily for four cycles from cycle 1 day 1.

Time point denoted: after trial treatment. As for treatment: LDRT plus nivolumab, ipilimumab, low-dose cyclophosphamide and aspirin (RACIN trial). Eligible patients bore advanced solid tumors devoid of tumor-infiltrating lymphocytes. Trimming at V came to 6 bases and at J to 0 bases, leaving 3 bases not matched to a gene. Germline CDR1 and CDR2: MNHNY and SVGAGI (reference sequence). The CDR3 is made up of 16 amino acids. cDNA synthesis used a TRAV/TRBV-specific primer set for both chains. With a constant-region primer and a V-primer adapter, TCRs were subjected to 20 PCR cycles of amplification. Following isolation, mRNA was amplified via in vitro transcription. Each CDR3 protein gets one entry after TCRdb re-called the reads with MiXCR. The table has approximately 91,000 distinct CDR3 sequences, 20% to 25% seen once. This clonotype was counted many times.

The receptor's source is a female donor with ovarian cancer. Sequenced here: PBMCs, sampled after low-dose radiotherapy plus immunotherapy. The chain couples TRBV6-6 to TRBJ2-7; 15 bases are a match to TRBD2. DNA of the CDR3: TGTGCCAGCAGAGGGACTAGCGGGGGGATCTCCTACGAGCAGTACTTC. Its translation: CASRGTSGGISYEQYF.